These T cell receptor beta chains were read from a single sample in a study of T-cell reconstitution after alpha-beta-depleted transplantation in children. One entry per CDR3 protein, called by TCRdb with MiXCR from the PCR reads. Of hundreds of thousands of distinct CDR3 sequences listed, approximately 17% are singletons. The source was PBMCs from the stem cell graft donor, collected from the stem cell graft. These receptors originate from a human donor who donated a stem cell graft to a child with acute myeloid leukemia. CDR3s include the opening cysteine and the closing phenylalanine or tryptophan. The D gene is left open where the match is weak. Not every row has a clone size; where given, it reads once, few, many or a size class.

CDR3 protein,CDR3 DNA,J gene,V gene,D gene,clone size
CSAGRGASNYGYTF,TGCAGTGCCGGACGAGGGGCATCCAACTATGGCTACACCTTC,TRBJ1-2,TRBV20-1,-,many
CASSYLRLPNEKLFF,TGTGCCAGCAGTTACCTCAGGCTACCTAATGAAAAACTGTTTTTT,TRBJ1-4,TRBV6-5,-,many
CASSPLGNRNQPQHF,TGCGCCAGCAGCCCACTGGGGAATCGCAATCAGCCCCAGCATTTT,TRBJ1-5,TRBV5-1,-,few
CSARQGINTEAFF,TGCAGTGCTAGGCAGGGGATAAACACTGAAGCTTTCTTT,TRBJ1-1,TRBV20-1,-,few
CSARDRENSPLHF,TGCAGTGCTAGAGACAGGGAGAATTCACCCCTCCACTTT,TRBJ1-6,TRBV20-1,-,-
CASSPNRGPFNNEQFF,TGTGCCAGCAGCCCGAATCGAGGTCCGTTCAACAATGAGCAGTTCTTC,TRBJ2-1,TRBV4-2,-,-
CATSRDWSREETQYF,TGTGCCACCAGCAGAGATTGGTCTAGGGAAGAGACCCAGTACTTC,TRBJ2-5,TRBV15,-,many
CASSQDFGPGTEAFF,-,TRBJ1-1,TRBV4-3,-,few
CASSPSPFGGTSGADTQYF,TGTGCCAGCAGCCCTAGCCCGTTCGGAGGGACTAGCGGGGCAGATACGCAGTATTTT,TRBJ2-3,TRBV7-3,TRBD2,-
CASSLGRGPPGNTIYF,TGCGCCAGCAGCTTGGGGAGAGGGCCGCCTGGAAACACCATATATTTT,TRBJ1-3,TRBV5-1,-,-
CASSYRPGFSYEQYF,TGTGCCAGCAGTTACCGGCCAGGGTTCTCCTACGAGCAGTACTTC,TRBJ2-7,TRBV6-2/TRBV6-3,-,many
CASSRRGDEQYF,TGTGCCAGCAGTCGCAGGGGCGACGAGCAGTACTTC,TRBJ2-7,TRBV12-3/TRBV12-4,-,few
CASSQGTGNYGYTF,TGCGCCAGCAGCCAGGGGACAGGGAACTATGGCTACACCTTC,TRBJ1-2,TRBV4-3,TRBD1,few